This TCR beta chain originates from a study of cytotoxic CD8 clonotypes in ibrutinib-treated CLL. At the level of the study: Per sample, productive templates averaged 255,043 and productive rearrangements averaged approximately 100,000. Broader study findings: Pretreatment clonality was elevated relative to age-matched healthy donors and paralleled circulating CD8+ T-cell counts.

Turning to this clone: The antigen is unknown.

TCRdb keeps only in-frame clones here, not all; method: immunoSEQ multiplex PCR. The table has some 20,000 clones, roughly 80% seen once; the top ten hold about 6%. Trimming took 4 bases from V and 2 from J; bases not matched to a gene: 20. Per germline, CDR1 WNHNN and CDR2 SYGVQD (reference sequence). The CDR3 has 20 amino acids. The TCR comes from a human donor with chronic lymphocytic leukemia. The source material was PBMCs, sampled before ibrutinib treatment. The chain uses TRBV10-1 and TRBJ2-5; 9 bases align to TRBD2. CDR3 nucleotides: TGCGCCAGCAGTGCGGGGCTTGGACTAGCGCCGCTATTCCGACAAGAGACCCAGTACTTC. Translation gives CASSAGLGLAPLFRQETQYF.